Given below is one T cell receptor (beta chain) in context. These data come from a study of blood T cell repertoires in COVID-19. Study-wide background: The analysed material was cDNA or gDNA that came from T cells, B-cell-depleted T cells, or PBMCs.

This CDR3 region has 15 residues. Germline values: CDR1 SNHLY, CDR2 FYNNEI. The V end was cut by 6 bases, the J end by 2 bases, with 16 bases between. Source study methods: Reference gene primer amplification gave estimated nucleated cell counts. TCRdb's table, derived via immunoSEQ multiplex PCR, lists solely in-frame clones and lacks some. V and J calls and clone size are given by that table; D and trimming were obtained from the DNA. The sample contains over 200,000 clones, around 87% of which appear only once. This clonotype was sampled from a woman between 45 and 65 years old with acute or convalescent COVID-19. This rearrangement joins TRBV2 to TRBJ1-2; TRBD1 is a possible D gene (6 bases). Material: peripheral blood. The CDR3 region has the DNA TGTGCCAGCAGGGACCAGGGGTCCTGGAACTATGGCTACACCTTC. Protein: CASRDQGSWNYGYTF.